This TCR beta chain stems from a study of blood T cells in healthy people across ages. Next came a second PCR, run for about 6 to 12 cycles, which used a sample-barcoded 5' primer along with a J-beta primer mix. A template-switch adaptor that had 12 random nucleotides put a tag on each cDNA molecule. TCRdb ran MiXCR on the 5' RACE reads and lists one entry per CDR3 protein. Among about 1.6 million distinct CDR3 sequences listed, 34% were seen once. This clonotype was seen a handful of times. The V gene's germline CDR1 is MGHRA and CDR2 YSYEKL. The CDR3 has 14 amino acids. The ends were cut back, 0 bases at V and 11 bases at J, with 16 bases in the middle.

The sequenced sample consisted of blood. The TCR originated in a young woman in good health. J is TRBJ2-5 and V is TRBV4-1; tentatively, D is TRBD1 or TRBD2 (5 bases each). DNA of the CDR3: TGCGCCAGCAGCCAAGATTATGGGGCTAGGGAGCAGTACTTC. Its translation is CASSQDYGAREQYF.